The TCR beta chain under discussion was sequenced for a study of T cell responses to AZD1222 COVID-19 vaccine. Overall study results and limits: Variant regions that are unmutated are reportedly the target of nearly half of spike-specific TCRs. The study found Spike-specific TCR breadth and depth rose after two AZD1222 doses. Spike-spanning, vaccine-associated CD4 TCRs were dominant at 160-218 and 743-854.

The CDR3 is 14 amino acids. The V gene's germline CDR1 is SGHTA and CDR2 FQGTGA. The V end was cut by 4 bases, the J end by 4 bases, with 13 bases between. Clones were read by immunoSEQ multiplex PCR, and TCRdb kept only the in-frame ones, dropping some. The sample holds roughly 99,000 clones, 70% to 90% seen once. As for this clone: Its cognate antigen is unknown.

The receptor was isolated from an adult who received the AZD1222 COVID-19 vaccine. The J gene is TRBJ1-2, the V gene TRBV7-3, with D possibly TRBD1 on 6 matching bases. The sequences come from peripheral blood, collected 28 days after the second AZD1222 dose. In DNA, the CDR3 is TGTGCCAGCAGCTCAGGGGCGCCCGGCTATGGCTACACCTTC. Protein sequence: CASSSGAPGYGYTF. Full variable domain (missing parts from reference TRBV7-3 and TRBJ1-2): GAGVSQTPSNKVTEKGKYVELRCDPISGHTALYWYRQSLGQGPEFLIYFQGTGAADDSGLPNDRFFAVRPEGSVSTLKIQRTERGDSAVYLCASSSGAPGYGYTFGSGTRLTVV.